This T cell receptor (beta chain) was documented in a study of cytomegalovirus exposure and HLA in healthy donors. Losses at the gene ends were 6 bases for V and 10 bases for J; bases not matched to a gene: 7. The CDR3 runs 14 residues. The V gene's germline CDR1 is MGHDK and CDR2 SYGVNS. In the PCR, 60 Vbeta and 13 Jbeta primers were used. The table came from immunoSEQ multiplex PCR; TCRdb's copy has only in-frame clones and leaves some out. The table records 180,000 or so clones, 70% to 90% of them present only once. As for the donors, each was a healthy bone marrow donor. The chain has TRBV25-1 and TRBJ2-1, with TRBD2 identical over 12 bases. This TCR derives from a woman aged 18-35 years in good health and CMV-seronegative. The sequenced sample was PBMCs. The CDR3 is CASRTSGGRGEQFF. The CDR3 DNA sequence: TGTGCCAGCAGGACTAGCGGGGGCCGAGGGGAGCAGTTCTTC.